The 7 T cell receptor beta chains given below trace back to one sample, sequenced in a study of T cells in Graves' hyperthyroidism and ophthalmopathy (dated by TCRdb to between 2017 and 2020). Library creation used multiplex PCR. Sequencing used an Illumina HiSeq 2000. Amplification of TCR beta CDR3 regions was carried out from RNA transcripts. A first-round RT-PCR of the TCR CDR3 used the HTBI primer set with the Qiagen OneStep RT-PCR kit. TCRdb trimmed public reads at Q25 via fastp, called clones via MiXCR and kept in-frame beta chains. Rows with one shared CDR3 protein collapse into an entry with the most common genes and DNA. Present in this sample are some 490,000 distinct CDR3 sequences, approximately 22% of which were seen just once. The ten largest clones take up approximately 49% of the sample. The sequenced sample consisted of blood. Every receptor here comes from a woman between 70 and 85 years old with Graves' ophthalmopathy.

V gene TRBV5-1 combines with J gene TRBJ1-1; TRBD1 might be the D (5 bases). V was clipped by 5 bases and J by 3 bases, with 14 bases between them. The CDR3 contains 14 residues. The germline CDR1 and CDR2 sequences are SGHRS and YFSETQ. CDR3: CASRGPGRDTEAFF. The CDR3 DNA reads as TGCGCCAGCAGGGGCCCAGGGCGGGACACTGAAGCTTTCTTT.

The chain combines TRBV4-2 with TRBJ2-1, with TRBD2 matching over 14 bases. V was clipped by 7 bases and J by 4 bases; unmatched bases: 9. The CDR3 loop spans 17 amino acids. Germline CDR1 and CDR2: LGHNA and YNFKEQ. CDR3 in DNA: TGTGCCAGCACACCGAGACTAGCGGGAGGGCATTACAATGAGCAGTTCTTC. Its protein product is CASTPRLAGGHYNEQFF.

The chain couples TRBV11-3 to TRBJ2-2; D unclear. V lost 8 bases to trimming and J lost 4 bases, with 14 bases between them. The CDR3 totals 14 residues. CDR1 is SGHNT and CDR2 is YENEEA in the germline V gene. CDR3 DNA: TGTGCCAGCTCACCACCTGCAGCCACCGGGGAGCTGTTTTTT. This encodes CASSPPAATGELFF.

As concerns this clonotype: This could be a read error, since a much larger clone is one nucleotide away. CDR3 protein: CASSTRGQASEAFF. The CDR3 DNA reads as TGTGCCAGCAGCACGAGAGGGCAGGCCAGCGAAGCTTTCTTT. The chain carries TRBV7-2 and TRBJ1-1; D is unclear. V lost 5 bases and J lost 8, with 18 bases in between. This CDR3 spans 14 amino acids. Germline V gene data show CDR1 as SGHTA and CDR2 as FQGNSA. Based on the CDR3 plus reference TRBV7-2 and TRBJ1-1, the full variable domain is GAGVSQSPSNKVTEKGKDVELRCDPISGHTALYWYRQSLGQGLEFLIYFQGNSAPDKSGLPSDRFSAERTGGSVSTLTIQRTQQEDSAVYLCASSTRGQASEAFFGQGTRLTVV.

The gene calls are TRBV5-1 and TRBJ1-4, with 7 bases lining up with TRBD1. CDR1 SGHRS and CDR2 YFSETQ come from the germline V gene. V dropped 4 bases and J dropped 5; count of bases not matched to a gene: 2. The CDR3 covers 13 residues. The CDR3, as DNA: TGCGCCAGCAGCGTGGGACAGAATGAAAAACTGTTTTTT. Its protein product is CASSVGQNEKLFF.

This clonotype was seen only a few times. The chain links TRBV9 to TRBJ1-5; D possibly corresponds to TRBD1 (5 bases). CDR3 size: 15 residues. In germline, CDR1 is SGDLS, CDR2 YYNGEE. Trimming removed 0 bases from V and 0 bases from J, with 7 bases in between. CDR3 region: CASSVDGGSNQPQHF. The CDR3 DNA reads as TGTGCCAGCAGCGTAGATGGGGGTAGCAATCAGCCCCAGCATTTT.

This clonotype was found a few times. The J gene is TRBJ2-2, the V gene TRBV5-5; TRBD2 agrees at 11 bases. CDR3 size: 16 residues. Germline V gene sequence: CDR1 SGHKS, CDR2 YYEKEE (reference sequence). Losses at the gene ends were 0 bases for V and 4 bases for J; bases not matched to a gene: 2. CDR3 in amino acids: CASSLETSGTTGELFF. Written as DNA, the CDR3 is TGTGCCAGCAGCTTGGAGACTAGCGGGACCACCGGGGAGCTGTTTTTT.